The T cell receptor (beta chain) described here comes from a study of blood T cell repertoires in COVID-19. Sequencing was performed with immunoSEQ multiplex PCR; in TCRdb, only in-frame clones are kept and a portion is missing. The sample shows approximately 500,000 clones, more than 75% of them seen only once. This CDR3 spans 14 amino acids. V was pared by 4 bases and J by 0 bases, with 9 bases between. CDR1 is MNHEY and CDR2 is SMNVEV in the germline V gene (reference sequence). Sequencing was carried out using PBMCs or T cells enriched from blood (not recorded which). V gene TRBV27 combines with J gene TRBJ1-1, with D tentatively TRBD1 (6 bases). The receptor was isolated from a woman aged 40 to 50 who had recovered from COVID-19. The CDR3 is CASSYTGMNTEAFF. In DNA form, the CDR3 reads TGTGCCAGCAGTTACACAGGGATGAACACTGAAGCTTTCTTT.